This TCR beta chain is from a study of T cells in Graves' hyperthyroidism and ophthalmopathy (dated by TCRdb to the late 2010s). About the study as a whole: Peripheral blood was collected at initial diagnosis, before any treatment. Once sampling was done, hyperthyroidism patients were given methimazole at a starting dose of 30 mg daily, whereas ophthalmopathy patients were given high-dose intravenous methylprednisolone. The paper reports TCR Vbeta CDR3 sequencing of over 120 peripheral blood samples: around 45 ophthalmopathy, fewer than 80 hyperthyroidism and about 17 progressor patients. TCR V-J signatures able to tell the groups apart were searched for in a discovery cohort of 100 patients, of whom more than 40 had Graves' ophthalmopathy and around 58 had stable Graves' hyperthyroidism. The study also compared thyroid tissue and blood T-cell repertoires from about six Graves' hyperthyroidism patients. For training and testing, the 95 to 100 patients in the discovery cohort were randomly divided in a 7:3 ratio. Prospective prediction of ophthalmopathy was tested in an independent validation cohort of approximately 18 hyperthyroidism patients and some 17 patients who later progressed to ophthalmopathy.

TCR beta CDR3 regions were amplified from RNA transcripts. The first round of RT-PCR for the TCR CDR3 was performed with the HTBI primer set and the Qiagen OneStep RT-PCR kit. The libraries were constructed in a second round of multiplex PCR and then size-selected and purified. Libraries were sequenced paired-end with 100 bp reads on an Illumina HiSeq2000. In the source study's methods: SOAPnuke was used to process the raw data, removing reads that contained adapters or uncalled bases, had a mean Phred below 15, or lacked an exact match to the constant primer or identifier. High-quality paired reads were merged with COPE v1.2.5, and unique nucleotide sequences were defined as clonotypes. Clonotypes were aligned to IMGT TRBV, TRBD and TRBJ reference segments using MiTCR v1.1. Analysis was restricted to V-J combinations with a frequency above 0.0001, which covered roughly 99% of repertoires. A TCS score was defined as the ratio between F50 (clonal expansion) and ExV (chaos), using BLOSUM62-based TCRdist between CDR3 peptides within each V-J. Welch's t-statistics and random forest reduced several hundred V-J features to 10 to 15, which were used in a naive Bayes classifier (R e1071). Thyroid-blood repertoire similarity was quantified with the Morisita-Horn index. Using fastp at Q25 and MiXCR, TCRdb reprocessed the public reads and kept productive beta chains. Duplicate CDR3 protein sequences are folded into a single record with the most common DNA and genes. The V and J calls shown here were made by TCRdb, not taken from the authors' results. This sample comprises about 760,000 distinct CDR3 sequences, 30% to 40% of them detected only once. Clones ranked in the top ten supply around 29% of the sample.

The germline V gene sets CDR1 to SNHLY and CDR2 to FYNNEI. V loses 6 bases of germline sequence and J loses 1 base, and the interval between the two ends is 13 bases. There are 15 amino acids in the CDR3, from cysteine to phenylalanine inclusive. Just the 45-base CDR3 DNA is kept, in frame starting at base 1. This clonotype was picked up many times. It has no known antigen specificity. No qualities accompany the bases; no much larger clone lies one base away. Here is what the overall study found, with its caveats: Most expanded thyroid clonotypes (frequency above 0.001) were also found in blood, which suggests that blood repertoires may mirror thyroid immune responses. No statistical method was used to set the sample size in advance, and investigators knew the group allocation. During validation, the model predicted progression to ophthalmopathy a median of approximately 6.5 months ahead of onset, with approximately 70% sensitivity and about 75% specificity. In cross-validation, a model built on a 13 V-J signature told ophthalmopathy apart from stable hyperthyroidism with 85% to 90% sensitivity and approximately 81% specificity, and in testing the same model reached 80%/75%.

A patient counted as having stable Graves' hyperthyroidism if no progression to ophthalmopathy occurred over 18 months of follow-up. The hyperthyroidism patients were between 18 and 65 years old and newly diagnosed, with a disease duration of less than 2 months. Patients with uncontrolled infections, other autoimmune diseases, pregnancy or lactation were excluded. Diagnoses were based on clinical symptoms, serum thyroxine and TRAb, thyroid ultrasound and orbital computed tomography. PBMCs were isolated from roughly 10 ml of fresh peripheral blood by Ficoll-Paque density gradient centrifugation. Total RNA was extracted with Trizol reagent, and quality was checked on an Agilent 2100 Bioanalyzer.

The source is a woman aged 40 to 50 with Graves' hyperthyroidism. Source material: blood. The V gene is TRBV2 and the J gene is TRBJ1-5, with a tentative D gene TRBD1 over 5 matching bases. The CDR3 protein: CASSPDSPSNQPQHF. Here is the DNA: TGTGCCAGCAGCCCTGACAGTCCAAGCAATCAGCCCCAGCATTTT.